These 21 T cell receptor beta chains originate from one sample sequenced in a study of blood T cells in healthy people across ages. The second PCR ran about 7 to 12 cycles with a sample-barcoded 5' primer and J-beta primers. From the 5' RACE reads, TCRdb called clonotypes with MiXCR, one entry per CDR3 protein. The sample lists hundreds of thousands of distinct CDR3 sequences; 20% to 25% were seen once. Sequenced input: blood. The receptors here all came from a man between 65 and 85 years old in good health.

For this clonotype: A read error may account for a junction end that differs from germline. The chain is built from TRBV7-2 and TRBJ2-3; TRBD2 matches at 8 bases. From germline, CDR1 is SGHTA and CDR2 FQGNSA. The CDR3 has 15 amino acids. The CDR3 nucleotides are TGTGCCAGCAGCCTAGCGGGTCCCCAGGGAGATACGCAGTATTTT. It codes for CASSLAGPQGDTQYF.

This clonotype was counted only a few times. This chain links TRBV10-1 with TRBJ2-4; D is undetermined. This CDR3 region has 17 residues. Germline assignment: CDR1 WNHNN and CDR2 SYGVQD (reference sequence). Trimming removed 3 bases at V and 1 base at J, with 16 bases between. CDR3 amino acids: CASSDIRLDQAKNIQYF. The CDR3 region has the DNA TGCGCCAGCAGTGATATCAGACTGGACCAGGCCAAAAACATTCAGTACTTC.

This clonotype was counted at least ten times. This chain joins TRBV27 and TRBJ2-1; possible D gene TRBD2, 6 bases. V lost 0 bases, J lost 3 bases, and 12 bases lay in between. In germline, CDR1 is MNHEY, CDR2 SMNVEV (reference sequence). This CDR3 is 16 amino acids long. The CDR3: CASSLSGGLLYNEQFF. CDR3 sequence (DNA): TGTGCCAGCAGTTTATCGGGGGGACTTCTCTACAATGAGCAGTTCTTC.

This clonotype was found a few times. The junction does not match germline at one end; this may be a read error. The gene calls are TRBV20-1 and TRBJ2-5, with 11 bases aligning to TRBD2. This CDR3 region has 12 residues. Germline V gene lookup returns CDR1 DFQATT and CDR2 SNEGSKA (reference sequence). The CDR3, as DNA: TGCAGTGCTAGTCCCTCTAGCGGGAGGCTGTTCTTC. Protein sequence: CSASPSSGRLFF.

This clonotype was counted between two and nine times. The chain couples TRBV7-2 to TRBJ2-7; a possible D gene is TRBD2 (5 bases). CDR1 SGHTA and CDR2 FQGNSA come from the germline V gene. V was cut by 2 bases and J by 6 bases, with 11 bases left in between. This CDR3 region has 13 residues. CDR3 in amino acids: CASSLQTSAEQYF. CDR3 nucleotide sequence: TGTGCCAGCAGCTTACAAACTAGTGCCGAGCAGTACTTC.

There are many counts of this clonotype. This rearrangement joins TRBV7-9 to TRBJ2-7; TRBD2 agrees at 7 bases. The V and J ends lost 5 bases and 2 bases, in that order; junction bases with no gene match: 3. The length of the CDR3 is 13 residues. CDR1 is SEHNR, CDR2 FQNEAQ, per germline (reference sequence). CDR3 loop: CASSPSGTYEQYF. The CDR3 DNA follows: TGTGCCAGCAGCCCCAGCGGGACCTACGAGCAGTACTTC.

The chain recombines TRBV7-9 with TRBJ2-5; maybe TRBD1 (5 bases). The J call is doubtful: the DNA matches TRBJ2-7 better. Germline V gene lookup returns CDR1 SEHNR and CDR2 FQNEAQ (reference sequence). This CDR3 is built from 12 residues. CDR3 region: CASSLGQTEQYF. In DNA form, the CDR3 reads TGTGCCAGCAGCTTAGGACAGACCGAGCAGTACTTC.

The J gene is TRBJ2-2, the V gene TRBV4-3; 10 positions agree with TRBD2. V was clipped by 5 bases and J by 2 bases; unmatched bases: 5. In germline, CDR1 is LGHNA, CDR2 YSLEER. The CDR3 loop spans 16 amino acids. The CDR3 coding sequence is TGCGCCAGCAGCGAGTCTAGCGGGAGAAACACCGGGGAGCTGTTTTTT. The encoded protein is CASSESSGRNTGELFF.

This clonotype showed up just a few times. The chain couples TRBV20-1 to TRBJ1-1, with D unclear. Trimming took 4 bases from V and 0 from J, leaving 0 bases between them. The germline V gene has CDR1 DFQATT and CDR2 SNEGSKA (reference sequence). CDR3 size: 10 residues. The CDR3 sequence: CSAMNTEAFF. CDR3 nucleotide sequence: TGCAGTGCTATGAACACTGAAGCTTTCTTT.

Written as DNA, the CDR3 is TGTGCCAGCAGCCCAAGGGCGGGAGGCCTTGGGGGCACAGATACGCAGTATTTT. It translates to CASSPRAGGLGGTDTQYF. This chain uses TRBV9 with TRBJ2-3; 8 nucleotides line up with TRBD2. The CDR3 consists of 18 residues. V lost 4 bases, J lost 1 base, and 14 bases stayed unmatched. Germline V lookup: CDR1 SGDLS, CDR2 YYNGEE.

This clonotype came up many times. The junction differs from germline at one of its ends, possibly a read error. This CDR3 is CASIGGTVQEPQYF. In nucleotides, the CDR3 is TGTGCCAGCATCGGGGGAACGGTCCAAGAGCCCCAGTACTTC. The genes are TRBV12-3 or TRBV12-4 and TRBJ2-5; TRBD2 is a possible D gene (6 bases). This CDR3 has 14 residues.

This clonotype was counted at least ten times. The chain is built from TRBV20-1 and TRBJ2-5, with 8 bases identical to TRBD2. J lost 2 bases, V lost 0 bases, and 5 bases had no gene match. The V gene's germline CDR1 is DFQATT and CDR2 SNEGSKA (reference sequence). This CDR3 region has 15 residues. The CDR3 sequence: CSARDGTRLQETQYF. As DNA, the CDR3 is TGCAGTGCTAGAGATGGGACTAGATTACAAGAGACCCAGTACTTC.

This clonotype was seen a few times. This chain uses TRBV3-1 with TRBJ2-2; 10 nucleotides match TRBD1. The CDR3 runs 18 residues. Germline lookup yields CDR1 LGHDT and CDR2 YNNKEL (reference sequence). The V gene end was trimmed by 4 bases and the J gene end by 0 bases; junction bases not matched to a gene: 8. Written as DNA, the CDR3 is TGTGCCAGCAGCCCACGGGACAGGGGAAGCTCGAACACCGGGGAGCTGTTTTTT. Translated: CASSPRDRGSSNTGELFF.

This clonotype was seen a few times. The chain recombines TRBV3-1 with TRBJ2-7, with D possibly TRBD2 on 5 matching bases. Germline V gene data show CDR1 as LGHDT and CDR2 as YNNKEL (reference sequence). The CDR3 totals 15 residues. Trimming shortened V by 1 base and J by 0 bases, and 10 bases separated the two germline ends. CDR3 nucleotide sequence: TGTGCCAGCAGCCAAGGGCTGGGGAGCTCCTACGAGCAGTACTTC. This codes for CASSQGLGSSYEQYF.

This clonotype was observed at least ten times. The chain has TRBV28 and TRBJ2-2; D assignment may be TRBD1 or TRBD2 (5 bases each). The CDR3 totals 17 residues. V lost 1 base to trimming and J lost 1 base, with 13 bases between them. Germline V gene data show CDR1 as MDHEN and CDR2 as SYDVKM. CDR3 region: CASSLSLGTENTGELFF. For the CDR3, the DNA is TGTGCCAGCAGTTTATCCCTCGGGACCGAGAACACCGGGGAGCTGTTTTTT.

This clonotype showed up just a few times. The chain links TRBV2 to TRBJ2-7; D is unresolved. CDR1 is SNHLY, CDR2 FYNNEI, per germline. The CDR3 covers 14 residues. Trimming removed 7 bases from V and 5 bases from J, with 18 bases in between. CDR3 protein: CASTEGRSIHEQYF. The CDR3 DNA reads TGTGCCAGCACCGAAGGCAGGAGTATCCACGAGCAGTACTTC.

Ten or more counts support this clonotype. The chain is built from TRBV4-3 and TRBJ1-5; D is unresolved. The V and J ends lost 0 bases and 3 bases respectively, with 12 bases between them. Germline lookup yields CDR1 LGHNA and CDR2 YSLEER. This CDR3 has 16 amino acids. CDR3 nucleotide sequence: TGCGCCAGCAGCCAAGATTCGGGCACGAACAATCAGCCCCAGCATTTT. It codes for CASSQDSGTNNQPQHF.

About this clonotype: The junction departs from germline at one end; a sequencing error may be responsible. The chain uses TRBV24-1 and TRBJ2-7, with D possibly being TRBD1 (6 bases). CDR1 KGHDR and CDR2 SFDVKD come from the germline V gene. There are 14 residues in the CDR3. CDR3 bases: TGTGCCACCAGTGACTTCCAGGGGACCTACAAGCAGTACTTC. It translates to CATSDFQGTYKQYF.

The V and J genes are TRBV5-5 and TRBJ2-5; 13 bases map to TRBD2. The ends lost 4 bases at V and 5 bases at J; junction bases unmatched: 5. The CDR3 is made up of 15 amino acids. In germline, CDR1 is SGHKS, CDR2 YYEKEE (reference sequence). For the CDR3, the DNA is TGTGCCAGCAGCGGACTAGCGGGAGCACCCGAGACCCAGTACTTC. Protein product: CASSGLAGAPETQYF.

This clonotype appeared a few times. CDR3 loop: CASALRDREETQYF. The CDR3, as DNA: TGTGCCAGCGCGCTCCGGGACAGGGAAGAGACCCAGTACTTC. The genes are TRBV21-1 and TRBJ2-5; the D call TRBD1 from the table was never checked on the DNA. TRBV21-1 is termed a pseudogene. The CDR3 length is 14 residues.

The sample holds a few counts of this clonotype. CDR3 sequence: CATSEGPQETQYF. CDR3 sequence (DNA): TGTGCCACCAGTGAAGGTCCCCAAGAGACCCAGTACTTC. V and J are TRBV24-1 and TRBJ2-5; D gene unclear. Germline V gene sequence: CDR1 KGHDR, CDR2 SFDVKD. CDR3 size: 13 residues. Trimming took 4 bases from V and 1 from J, leaving 6 bases between them.